The clone carrying this T cell receptor beta chain has only one observation. These data belong to a study of blood T cell repertoires in COVID-19. The wider study: Whether acute or convalescent, the COVID-19 samples came from the United States, Italy and Spain. T cells, B-cell-depleted T cells, or PBMCs supplied cDNA or gDNA.

Per the original data handling: Estimated nucleated cell counts came from reference gene primer amplification. Generated by immunoSEQ multiplex PCR, the TCRdb table keeps only in-frame clones and is missing some. That table is the source of V, J and clone size, and D and trimming were worked out from the DNA. This sample yields some 150,000 clones, of which about 88% are seen a single time; roughly 2.6% belongs to the top ten. The sample consisted of peripheral blood. This clonotype was obtained from a human donor with acute or convalescent COVID-19. The donor label of this sample is uncertain.

Written as DNA, the CDR3 is TGTGCCAGCAGTTCAAACACAGGGGGGAAAACTGAAGCTTTCTTT. This encodes CASSSNTGGKTEAFF. The rearrangement uses TRBV6-2 or TRBV6-3 and TRBJ1-1; TRBD1 agrees at 8 bases. Unmatched junction bases numbered 9, after V lost 4 bases and J lost 5 bases. CDR1 is MNHEY, CDR2 SVGEGT, per germline. This CDR3 has 15 residues.